The clone carrying this T cell receptor beta chain has only one observation. This sample is drawn from a study of blood T cell repertoires in COVID-19. Data came from immunoSEQ multiplex PCR; TCRdb stores just in-frame clones and leaves some out. The sample includes 200,000 to 250,000 clones, just over 85% of them seen just once. V lost 6 bases and J lost 9, with 21 bases in between. The germline V gene encodes CDR1 MNHEY and CDR2 SVGEGT. The CDR3 spans 15 residues. This rearrangement joins TRBV6-2 or TRBV6-3 to TRBJ2-4, with TRBD1 as a possible D gene (6 bases). The sample comprised PBMCs or T cells enriched from blood (not recorded which). This clonotype originated in a woman in her forties with acute COVID-19. The CDR3 spells CASSPLTGPRAIQYF. CDR3 DNA sequence: TGTGCCAGCAGCCCATTGACAGGACCGAGAGCCATTCAGTACTTC.